These 13 T cell receptor beta chains were sequenced from one sample in a study of blood T cells in healthy people across ages. The authors ran a second PCR of about 7 to 12 cycles using a sample-barcoded 5' primer and a J-beta primer mix. TCRdb recomputed calls from the 5' RACE reads with MiXCR, one row per CDR3 protein. The sample has about 630,000 distinct CDR3 sequences, 21% seen once. The specimen was blood. The receptors derive from a man in his 70s in good health.

This clonotype was recorded a few times. The chain recombines TRBV28 with TRBJ2-1, with 8 positions matching TRBD2. The CDR3 contains 14 residues. Germline CDR1 and CDR2: MDHEN and SYDVKM. The V gene end was trimmed by 8 bases and the J gene end by 2 bases; junction bases not matched to a gene: 5. This CDR3 reads CASQPGGTYNEQFF. The CDR3 DNA is TGTGCCAGCCAACCGGGAGGGACCTACAATGAGCAGTTCTTC.

This clonotype has a count of ten or more. The genes are TRBV7-9 and TRBJ2-5; weak D call: TRBD1 (6 bases). CDR3 length: 13 amino acids. Germline V gives CDR1 SEHNR, CDR2 FQNEAQ (reference sequence). The V end was cut by 4 bases, the J end by 4 bases, with 10 bases between. In DNA, the CDR3 is TGTGCCAGCAGCTCGCAGGGGTCAGAGACCCAGTACTTC. It is translated as CASSSQGSETQYF.

This chain links TRBV7-2 with TRBJ2-1; 11 bases are shared with TRBD1. The CDR3 is 17 amino acids. In germline, CDR1 is SGHTA, CDR2 FQGNSA. Trimming removed 1 base from V and 8 bases from J; junction bases left unmatched: 10. The CDR3 bases are TGTGCCAGCAGCTTAGTTTTGTTTGGACAGGGGGCCCATGAGCAGTTCTTC. It encodes CASSLVLFGQGAHEQFF.

In this sample, this clonotype turned up a few times. The chain combines TRBV27 with TRBJ2-4; no definite D call. The germline CDR1 and CDR2 sequences are MNHEY and SMNVEV (reference sequence). Between the trimmed V and J ends, which lost 4 bases and 9 bases, there was a span of 13 bases. The CDR3 spans 13 residues. The CDR3: CASSSADVGIQYF. The CDR3 coding sequence is TGTGCCAGCAGTTCCGCCGACGTCGGCATTCAGTACTTC.

The J gene is TRBJ2-7, the V gene TRBV6-1; 11 positions match TRBD2. Germline CDR1 MNHNS, CDR2 SASEGT. V lost 6 bases to trimming and J lost 3 bases; unmatched junction nucleotides: 7. This CDR3 region has 15 residues. The CDR3 sequence is CASRGTSGGLYEQYF. CDR3 DNA sequence: TGTGCCAGCAGGGGGACTAGCGGAGGCCTCTACGAGCAGTACTTC.

This chain joins TRBV20-1 and TRBJ2-7; TRBD2 aligns across 8 bases. The CDR3 totals 13 residues. The germline gives CDR1 DFQATT, CDR2 SNEGSKA (reference sequence). The junction had 2 bases not matched to a gene; V was cut back by 0 bases and J by 4 bases. CDR3 in DNA: TGCAGTGCTAGAGAACTAGCGGAGTACGAGCAGTACTTC. It specifies CSARELAEYEQYF.

V is TRBV4-1 and J is TRBJ2-7; no clear D gene. This CDR3 is 15 amino acids long. V dropped 0 bases and J dropped 2 bases, with 11 bases sitting between them. Per the germline V gene, CDR1 is MGHRA and CDR2 is YSYEKL. The CDR3 here is CASSQEGIGPYEQYF. In DNA, the CDR3 is TGCGCCAGCAGCCAAGAAGGAATAGGTCCCTACGAGCAGTACTTC.

This clonotype has a count of ten or more. This chain uses TRBV7-9 with TRBJ2-4; D is unresolved. V lost 4 bases to trimming and J lost 0 bases, with 10 bases between them. Germline loops: CDR1 SEHNR, CDR2 FQNEAQ (reference sequence). The CDR3 runs 15 residues. As DNA, the CDR3 is TGTGCCAGCAGCTCACTGACTGTAGCCAAAAACATTCAGTACTTC. This gives the protein CASSSLTVAKNIQYF.

This clonotype was picked up a small number of times. Mismatch with germline at one junction end may stem from a read error. This chain uses TRBV4-1 with TRBJ2-2; no reliable D call. The CDR3 length is 12 residues. CDR1 and CDR2 (germline): MGHRA, YSYEKL. CDR3 in amino acids: CAGSLGPRELFF. The CDR3 coding sequence is TGCGCCGGCAGCCTTGGGCCCAGGGAGCTGTTTTTT.

This clonotype showed up many times. CDR3 sequence reads: CASSQGYSLAYEQYF. CDR3 nucleotides: TGTGCCAGCAGCCAAGGCTATTCTTTGGCCTACGAGCAGTACTTC. The chain is built from TRBV3-1 and TRBJ2-7; D not certain. This CDR3 is built from 15 residues. Germline V CDR1 and CDR2: LGHDT, YNNKEL (reference sequence). V gave up 1 base and J gave up 2 bases, with 12 bases separating them.

This clonotype was counted a few times. This chain uses TRBV20-1 with TRBJ1-4; D unclear. The CDR3 extends over 12 amino acids. CDR1 DFQATT and CDR2 SNEGSKA come from the germline V gene (reference sequence). Trimming took 1 base from V and 7 from J, leaving 7 bases between them. The CDR3 here is CSARAGVEKLFF. The CDR3 DNA reads TGCAGTGCTAGAGCCGGAGTTGAAAAACTGTTTTTT.

This clonotype was counted a few times. The V call is TRBV5-1, the J call TRBJ2-3, with TRBD2 matching 11 bases. The ends lost 6 bases at V and 4 bases at J; junction bases unmatched: 4. This CDR3 has 14 amino acids. In germline, CDR1 is SGHRS, CDR2 YFSETQ. The CDR3 sequence is CASKTSGTADTQYF. The CDR3 DNA follows: TGCGCCAGCAAGACTAGCGGGACCGCAGATACGCAGTATTTT. Complete variable domain (other parts from reference TRBV5-1 and TRBJ2-3): KAGVTQTPRYLIKTRGQQVTLSCSPISGHRSVSWYQQTPGQGLQFLFEYFSETQRNKGNFPGRFSGRQFSNSRSEMNVSTLELGDSALYLCASKTSGTADTQYFGPGTRLTVL.

The V gene is TRBV2, the J gene TRBJ2-7; D may be TRBD1 (6 bases). Trimming stripped 2 bases from V and 4 bases from J, with 15 bases between. Germline CDR1 and CDR2: SNHLY and FYNNEI. CDR3 length equals 15 residues. The DNA of the CDR3 is TGTGCCAGCAGTGAAAAGGGCGGACAGATTTACGAGCAGTACTTC. This encodes CASSEKGGQIYEQYF.